This entry lists 3 T cell receptor beta chains sequenced from one sample in a study of early T cells in non-severe SARS-CoV-2 infection. MiXCR, applied by TCRdb to the 5' RACE reads, yields one record per CDR3 protein. This table holds some 46,000 distinct CDR3 sequences, roughly 8.8% found once. The sample comprised whole blood. These receptors were obtained from an adult who was a healthcare worker with PCR-confirmed SARS-CoV-2 infection or an uninfected control (not recorded which).

In this sample, this clonotype turned up many times. This chain connects TRBV5-4 to TRBJ2-7, with TRBD1 matching 8 bases. The CDR3 runs to 13 residues. J was trimmed by 3 bases and V by 2 bases; bases with no gene match: 1. Looked up from germline, CDR1 is SGHNT and CDR2 is YYREEE (reference sequence). This CDR3 reads CASSLQGVYEQYF. The DNA for the CDR3 is TGTGCCAGCAGCTTACAGGGGGTCTACGAGCAGTACTTC.

This clonotype showed up many times. The chain couples TRBV4-2 to TRBJ2-1; 8 bases agree with TRBD1. The CDR3 consists of 14 residues. With 6 bases clipped from V and 3 bases from J, the junction kept 4 bases outside the gene matches. The germline V gene has CDR1 LGHNA and CDR2 YNFKEQ. CDR3 region: CASSPGTGYNEQFF. The CDR3 DNA sequence: TGTGCCAGCAGTCCCGGGACAGGCTACAATGAGCAGTTCTTC.

This clonotype occurred a few times. V is TRBV20-1 and J is TRBJ1-2, with D possibly matching TRBD1 (5 bases). Germline CDR1 reads DFQATT; CDR2 reads SNEGSKA (reference sequence). There are 13 residues in the CDR3. Between the trimmed V and J ends, which lost 0 bases and 4 bases, there was a span of 9 bases. CDR3 sequence: CSARDDRVYGYTF. CDR3 bases: TGCAGTGCTAGAGATGACAGAGTCTATGGCTACACCTTC.